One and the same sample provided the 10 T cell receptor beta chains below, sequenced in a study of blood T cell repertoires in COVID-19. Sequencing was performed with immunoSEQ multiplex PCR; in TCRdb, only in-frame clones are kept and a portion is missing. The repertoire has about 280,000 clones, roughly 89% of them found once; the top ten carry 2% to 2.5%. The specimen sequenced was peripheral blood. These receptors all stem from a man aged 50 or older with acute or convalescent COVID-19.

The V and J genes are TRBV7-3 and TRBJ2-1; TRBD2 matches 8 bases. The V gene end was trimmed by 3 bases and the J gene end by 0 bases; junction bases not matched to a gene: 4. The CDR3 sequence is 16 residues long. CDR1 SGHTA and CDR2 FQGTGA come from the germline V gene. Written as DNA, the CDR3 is TGTGCCAGCAGCTTCGGCGGGACTAGCTCCTACAATGAGCAGTTCTTC. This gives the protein CASSFGGTSSYNEQFF.

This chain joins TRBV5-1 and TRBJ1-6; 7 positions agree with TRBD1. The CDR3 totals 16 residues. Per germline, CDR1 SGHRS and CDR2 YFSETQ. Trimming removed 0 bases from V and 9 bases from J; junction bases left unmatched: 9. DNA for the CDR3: TGCGCCAGCAGCTTGGTAGGGGGCGGTTTTGGTTCACCCCTCCACTTT. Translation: CASSLVGGGFGSPLHF.

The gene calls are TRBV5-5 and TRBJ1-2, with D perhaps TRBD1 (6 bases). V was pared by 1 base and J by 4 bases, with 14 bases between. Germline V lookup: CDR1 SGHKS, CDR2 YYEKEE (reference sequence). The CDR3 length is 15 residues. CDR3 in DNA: TGTGCCAGCAGCTTGCAAGGGGGAGAGGGCTATGGCTACACCTTC. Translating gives CASSLQGGEGYGYTF.

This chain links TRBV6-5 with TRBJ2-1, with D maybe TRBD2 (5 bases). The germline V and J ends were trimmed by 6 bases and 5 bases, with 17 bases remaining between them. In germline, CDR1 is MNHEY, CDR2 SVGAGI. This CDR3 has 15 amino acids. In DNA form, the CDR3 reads TGTGCCAGCAGCCGCGGTGGAGGACTGGACAATGAGCAGTTCTTC. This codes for CASSRGGGLDNEQFF.

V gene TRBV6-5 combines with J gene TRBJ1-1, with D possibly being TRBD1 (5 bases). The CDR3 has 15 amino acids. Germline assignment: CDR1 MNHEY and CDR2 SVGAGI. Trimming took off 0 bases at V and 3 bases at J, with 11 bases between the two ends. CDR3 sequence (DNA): TGTGCCAGCAGTTACTCGGGCAGGGTGGACACTGAAGCTTTCTTT. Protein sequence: CASSYSGRVDTEAFF.

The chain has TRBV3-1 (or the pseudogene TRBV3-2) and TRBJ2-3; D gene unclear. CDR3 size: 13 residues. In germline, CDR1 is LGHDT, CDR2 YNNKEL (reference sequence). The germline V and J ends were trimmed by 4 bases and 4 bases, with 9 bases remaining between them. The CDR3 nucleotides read TGTGCCAGCAGCCCTAACTCCGCAGATACGCAGTATTTT. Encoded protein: CASSPNSADTQYF.

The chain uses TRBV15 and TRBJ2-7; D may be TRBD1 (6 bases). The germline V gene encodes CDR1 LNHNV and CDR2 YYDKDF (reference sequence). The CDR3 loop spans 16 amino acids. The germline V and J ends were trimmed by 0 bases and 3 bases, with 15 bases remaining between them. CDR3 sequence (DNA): TGTGCCACCAGCAGAGATAGCAGGGGCGTCAACTACGAGCAGTACTTC. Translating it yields CATSRDSRGVNYEQYF.

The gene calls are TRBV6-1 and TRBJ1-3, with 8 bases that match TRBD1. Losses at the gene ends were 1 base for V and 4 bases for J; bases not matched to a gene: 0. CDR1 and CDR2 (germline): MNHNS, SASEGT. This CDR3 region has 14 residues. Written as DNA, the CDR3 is TGTGCCAGCAGTGAAGGGGACAGGGGAAACACCATATATTTT. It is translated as CASSEGDRGNTIYF.

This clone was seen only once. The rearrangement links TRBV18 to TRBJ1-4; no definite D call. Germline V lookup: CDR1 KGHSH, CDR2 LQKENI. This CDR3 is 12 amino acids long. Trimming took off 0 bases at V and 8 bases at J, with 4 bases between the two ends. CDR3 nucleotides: TGTGCCAGCTCACCACCCGGGGAAAAACTGTTTTTT. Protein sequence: CASSPPGEKLFF.

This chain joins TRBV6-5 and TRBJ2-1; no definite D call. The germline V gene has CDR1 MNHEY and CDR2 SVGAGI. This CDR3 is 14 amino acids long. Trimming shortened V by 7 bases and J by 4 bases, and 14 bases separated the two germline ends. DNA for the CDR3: TGTGCCAGCACCCGAGGAAAGTGGTACAATGAGCAGTTCTTC. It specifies CASTRGKWYNEQFF.